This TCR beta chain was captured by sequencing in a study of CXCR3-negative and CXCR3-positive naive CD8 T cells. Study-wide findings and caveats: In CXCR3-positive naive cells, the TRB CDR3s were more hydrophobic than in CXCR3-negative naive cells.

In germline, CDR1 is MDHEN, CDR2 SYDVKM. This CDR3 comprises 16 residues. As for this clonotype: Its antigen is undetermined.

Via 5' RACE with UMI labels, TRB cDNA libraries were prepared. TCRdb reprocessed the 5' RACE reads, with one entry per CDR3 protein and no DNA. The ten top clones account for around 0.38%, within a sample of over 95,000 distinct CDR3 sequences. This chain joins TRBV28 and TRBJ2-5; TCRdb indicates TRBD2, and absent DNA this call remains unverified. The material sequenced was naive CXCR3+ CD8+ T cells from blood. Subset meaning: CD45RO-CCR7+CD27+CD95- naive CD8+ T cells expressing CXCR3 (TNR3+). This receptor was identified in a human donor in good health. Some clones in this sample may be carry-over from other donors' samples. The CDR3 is CASTFRDFRYQETQYF.